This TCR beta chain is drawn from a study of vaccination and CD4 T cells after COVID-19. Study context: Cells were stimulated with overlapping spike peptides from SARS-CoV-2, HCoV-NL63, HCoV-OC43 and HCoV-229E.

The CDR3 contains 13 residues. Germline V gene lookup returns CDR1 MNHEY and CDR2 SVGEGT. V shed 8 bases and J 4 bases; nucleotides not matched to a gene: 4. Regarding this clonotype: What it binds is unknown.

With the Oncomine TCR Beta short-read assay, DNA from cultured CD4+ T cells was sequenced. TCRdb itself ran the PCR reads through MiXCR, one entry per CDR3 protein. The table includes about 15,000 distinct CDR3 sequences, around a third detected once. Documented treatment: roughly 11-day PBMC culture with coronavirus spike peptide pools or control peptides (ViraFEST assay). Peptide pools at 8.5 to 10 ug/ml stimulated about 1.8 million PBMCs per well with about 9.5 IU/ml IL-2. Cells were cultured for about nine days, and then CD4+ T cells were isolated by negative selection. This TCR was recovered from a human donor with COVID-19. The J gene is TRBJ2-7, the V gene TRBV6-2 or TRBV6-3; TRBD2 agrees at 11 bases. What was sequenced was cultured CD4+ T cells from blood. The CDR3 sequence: CASGGLAVYEQYF. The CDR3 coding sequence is TGTGCCAGCGGGGGACTAGCGGTATACGAGCAGTACTTC.